This is a list of T cell receptor beta chains from one sample in a study of technical replicates of blood from a few donors. TCRdb's copy holds only in-frame clones and misses some; the assay was immunoSEQ multiplex PCR. The data contain tens of thousands of clones, 94% of them singletons. Sequenced input: T cells isolated from PBMCs. The receptors originated from a human donor in good health. The CDR3 runs from the conserved cysteine through the conserved F or W. Each record gives: V gene, clone size, D gene, J gene, CDR3 DNA, CDR3 protein. A D gene is named only where the DNA matches it firmly. Where a row states a size, it is once, few, many or the class of an expanded clone; other rows omit it.

V gene: TRBV15
clone size: -
D gene: -
J gene: TRBJ1-3
CDR3 DNA: TGTGCCACCAGCTCCGGGGGGCCATCATCTGGAAACACCATATATTTT
CDR3 protein: CATSSGGPSSGNTIYF

V gene: TRBV6-1
clone size: -
D gene: TRBD1
J gene: TRBJ1-2
CDR3 DNA: TGTGCCAGCAGTGAGGCTTCGACAGGGTATGGCTACACCTTC
CDR3 protein: CASSEASTGYGYTF

V gene: TRBV27
clone size: -
D gene: -
J gene: TRBJ1-5
CDR3 DNA: TGTGCCAGCAGTGGAGCTGCGGGGATCAATCAGCCCCAGCATTTT
CDR3 protein: CASSGAAGINQPQHF

V gene: TRBV9
clone size: -
D gene: TRBD1
J gene: TRBJ2-5
CDR3 DNA: TGTGCCAGCAGCGACGGCAAAAGGGGGCCACATAAGACTCAAGAGACCCAGTACTTC
CDR3 protein: CASSDGKRGPHKTQETQYF

V gene: TRBV28
clone size: -
D gene: TRBD1
J gene: TRBJ1-1
CDR3 DNA: TGTGCCAGCACTACAGGGGGGTCGAACACTGAAGCTTTCTTT
CDR3 protein: CASTTGGSNTEAFF

V gene: TRBV7-8
clone size: -
D gene: -
J gene: TRBJ2-1
CDR3 DNA: TGTGCCAGCAGCTTAGTTCTTGAGCAGTTCTTC
CDR3 protein: CASSLVLEQFF

V gene: TRBV27
clone size: -
D gene: TRBD2
J gene: TRBJ2-1
CDR3 DNA: TGTGCCAGCAGTTGGTCCGGGACTAGCATTTATGAGCAGTTCTTC
CDR3 protein: CASSWSGTSIYEQFF

V gene: TRBV11-1
clone size: -
D gene: TRBD2
J gene: TRBJ2-7
CDR3 DNA: TGTGCCAGCAGCTTATCTAGCGGGTCCTACGAGCAGTACTTC
CDR3 protein: CASSLSSGSYEQYF

V gene: TRBV5-4
clone size: -
D gene: TRBD1
J gene: TRBJ1-1
CDR3 DNA: TGTGCCAGCAGCCAGGGACAGGGAAGAATGAACACTGAAGCTTTCTTT
CDR3 protein: CASSQGQGRMNTEAFF

V gene: TRBV5-1
clone size: -
D gene: TRBD1
J gene: TRBJ2-3
CDR3 DNA: TGCGCCAGCAGCTTGGGGACAGGGCTCGAGGGGGATACGCAGTATTTT
CDR3 protein: CASSLGTGLEGDTQYF

V gene: TRBV11-2
clone size: few
D gene: -
J gene: TRBJ2-5
CDR3 DNA: TGTGCCAGCAGCTTAGATCCCAGAACCCAAGAGACCCAGTACTTC
CDR3 protein: CASSLDPRTQETQYF

V gene: TRBV19
clone size: -
D gene: -
J gene: TRBJ2-7
CDR3 DNA: TGTGCCAGTAGTATAGCAGGGGCTGAGGAGCAGTACTTC
CDR3 protein: CASSIAGAEEQYF

V gene: TRBV5-1
clone size: once
D gene: TRBD1
J gene: TRBJ1-1
CDR3 DNA: TGCGCCAGCACTAGGGGGGACAGGAGCACTGAAGCTTTCTTT
CDR3 protein: CASTRGDRSTEAFF

V gene: TRBV5-1
clone size: -
D gene: -
J gene: TRBJ2-3
CDR3 DNA: TGCGCCAGCAGCGTCCAGGGGAGCACAGATACGCAGTATTTT
CDR3 protein: CASSVQGSTDTQYF

V gene: TRBV6-5
clone size: -
D gene: -
J gene: TRBJ2-5
CDR3 DNA: TGTGCCAGCAGTTTGGCAGAAGCCCAGTACTTC
CDR3 protein: CASSLAEAQYF

V gene: TRBV10-3
clone size: once
D gene: -
J gene: TRBJ2-3
CDR3 DNA: TGTGCCATCAGTGAGTCCCGGGGCACAGATACGCAGTATTTT
CDR3 protein: CAISESRGTDTQYF